The next 10 T cell receptor beta chains were all read from a single sample in a study of T cell responses to AZD1222 COVID-19 vaccine (dated by TCRdb to the early 2020s). To prepare the library, the immunoSEQ multiplex PCR assay was applied. TCRdb retrieved this table from immuneACCESS and kept in-frame rearrangements only. Not all clones are present; in checked studies, unresolved V genes account for under half, and no reason is known for the remainder. The table for this sample lists approximately 190,000 clones; about 94% of them were counted only once. The ten top clones hold 7% to 9.5% of the sample. The time point label for this specimen denotes: baseline before first vaccination. The input for sequencing was peripheral blood, taken on day 0 of AZD1222 vaccination. Source of these receptors: an adult in good health.

The genes are TRBV29-1 and TRBJ1-3; TRBD1 aligns across 12 bases. The CDR3 is made up of 14 amino acids. Germline V gene data show CDR1 as SQVTM and CDR2 as ANQGSEA. V was pared by 6 bases and J by 1 base, with 1 base of the junction left unmatched. Written as DNA, the CDR3 is TGCAGCGTGGGACAGGGGGCATCTGGAAACACCATATATTTT. Its protein product is CSVGQGASGNTIYF.

This sequence joins TRBV5-1 and TRBJ2-4; no definite D call. CDR1 and CDR2 from the germline V gene are SGHRS and YFSETQ. The V end lost 3 bases, the J end lost 14 bases, and 3 bases lay between the germline ends. The CDR3 runs 8 residues. CDR3 sequence reads: CASSCKYF. The CDR3 DNA reads as TGCGCCAGCAGCTGTAAGTACTTC.

This clone was recorded once. The chain couples TRBV9 to TRBJ1-3; tentative D call: TRBD1 (5 bases). Germline V gene sequence: CDR1 SGDLS, CDR2 YYNGEE. The CDR3 is made up of 16 amino acids. The V end lost 4 bases, the J end lost 0 bases, and 14 bases lay between the germline ends. The CDR3 sequence is CASSISGTSSGNTIYF. CDR3 in DNA: TGTGCCAGCAGCATTTCCGGGACGAGCTCTGGAAACACCATATATTTT.

The V call is TRBV28, the J call TRBJ2-5; perhaps D is TRBD1 or TRBD2 (5 bases each). The CDR3 spans 13 residues. Per germline, CDR1 MDHEN and CDR2 SYDVKM. Trimming left V 2 bases short and J 7 bases short, with 11 bases between. CDR3 residues: CASSLVGRGTQYF. DNA of the CDR3: TGTGCCAGCAGTTTAGTGGGACGTGGGACCCAGTACTTC.

J is TRBJ2-7 and V is TRBV5-6; a possible D gene is TRBD2 (5 bases). The V end lost 0 bases, the J end lost 2 bases, and 15 bases lay between the germline ends. CDR1 is SGHDT and CDR2 is YYEEEE in the germline V gene. The CDR3 totals 16 residues. CDR3 protein: CASSLDGGYPAYEQYF. The DNA for the CDR3 is TGTGCCAGCAGCTTGGATGGCGGGTACCCCGCCTACGAGCAGTACTTC.

V is TRBV19 and J is TRBJ1-6; D is unclear. This CDR3 contains 15 residues. From germline, CDR1 is LNHDA and CDR2 SQIVND (reference sequence). V was cut by 5 bases and J by 8 bases, with 16 bases left in between. The CDR3 nucleotides are TGTGCCAGTAGTCCGGGATTGGGTTCTCATTCACCCCTCCACTTT. As protein: CASSPGLGSHSPLHF.

The sample holds one count of this clone. This chain links TRBV5-1 with TRBJ2-7, with 7 positions matching TRBD2. The V segment lost 0 bases and the J segment 2 bases; nucleotides outside the gene matches: 8. CDR3 length equals 16 residues. The V gene's germline CDR1 is SGHRS and CDR2 YFSETQ. The CDR3 reads CASSLGGGRPPYEQYF. The DNA for the CDR3 is TGCGCCAGCAGCTTGGGGGGAGGGCGGCCCCCCTACGAGCAGTACTTC.

This clone appeared once. The CDR3: CASSYDRDTEAFF. The CDR3 DNA reads as TGTGCCAGCAGTTACGACAGGGACACTGAAGCTTTCTTT. The chain employs TRBV6-2 or TRBV6-3 and TRBJ1-1; 7 bases align to TRBD1. The germline V gene has CDR1 MNHEY and CDR2 SVGEGT. V lost 2 bases to trimming and J lost 3 bases; unmatched junction nucleotides: 0. The CDR3 is 13 amino acids.

This clone appeared once. The rearrangement uses TRBV27 and TRBJ1-2, with D maybe TRBD1 (6 bases). Germline-derived CDR1 and CDR2 are MNHEY and SMNVEV (reference sequence). V lost 10 bases, J lost 0 bases, and 9 bases lay in between. The CDR3 has 12 residues. CDR3 region: CATSGANYGYTF. The CDR3, as DNA: TGTGCCACCTCAGGGGCTAACTATGGCTACACCTTC.

The V call is TRBV5-4, the J call TRBJ2-7; D gene ambiguous. V lost 0 bases and J lost 3, with 13 bases in between. The germline gives CDR1 SGHNT, CDR2 YYREEE (reference sequence). The CDR3 is 15 amino acids. CDR3 protein: CASSLGLASNYEQYF. The CDR3 coding sequence is TGTGCCAGCAGCTTGGGCCTGGCGTCGAACTACGAGCAGTACTTC.